This record looks at one T cell receptor (beta chain) sequence and its context. The CDR3 is 15 amino acids. V was pared by 5 bases and J by 0 bases, with 11 bases between. Unique molecular identifiers were added to individual cDNA molecules. TCRdb reprocessed the 5' RACE reads with MiXCR, giving one entry per CDR3 protein. The data show tens of thousands of distinct CDR3 sequences, under 13% seen once. This specimen belongs to a study of early T cells in non-severe SARS-CoV-2 infection. As for the study in general: Sequencing of bulk RNA from unsorted whole blood was done, without chain pairing.

The specimen was whole blood. This sequence joins TRBV12-3 or TRBV12-4 and TRBJ2-1, with TRBD1 as a possible D gene (5 bases). The TCR was taken from an adult who was a healthcare worker with PCR-confirmed SARS-CoV-2 infection or an uninfected control (not recorded which). CDR3 amino acids: CASSPRVSSYNEQFF. As DNA, the CDR3 is TGTGCCAGCAGTCCCAGGGTGAGCTCCTACAATGAGCAGTTCTTC.